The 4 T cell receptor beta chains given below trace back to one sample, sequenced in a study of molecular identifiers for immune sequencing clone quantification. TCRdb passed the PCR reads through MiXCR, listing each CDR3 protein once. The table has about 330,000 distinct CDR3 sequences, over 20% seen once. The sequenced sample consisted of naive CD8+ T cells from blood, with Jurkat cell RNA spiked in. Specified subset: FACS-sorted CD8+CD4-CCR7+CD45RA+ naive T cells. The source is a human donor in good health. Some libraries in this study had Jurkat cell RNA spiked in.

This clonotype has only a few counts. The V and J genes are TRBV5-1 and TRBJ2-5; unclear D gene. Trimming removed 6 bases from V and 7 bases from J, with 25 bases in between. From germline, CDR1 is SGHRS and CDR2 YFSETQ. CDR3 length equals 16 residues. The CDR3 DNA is TGCGCCAGCAAGCTGCTAGGGCCAAATATTTTAGTGACCCAGTACTTC. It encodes CASKLLGPNILVTQYF.

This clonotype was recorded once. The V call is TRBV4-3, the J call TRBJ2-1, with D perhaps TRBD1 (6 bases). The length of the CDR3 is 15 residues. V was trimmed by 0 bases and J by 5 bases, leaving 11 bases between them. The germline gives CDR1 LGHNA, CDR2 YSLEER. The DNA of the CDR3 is TGCGCCAGCAGCCAAGACCGAGGGGGTAACAATGAGCAGTTCTTC. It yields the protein CASSQDRGGNNEQFF.

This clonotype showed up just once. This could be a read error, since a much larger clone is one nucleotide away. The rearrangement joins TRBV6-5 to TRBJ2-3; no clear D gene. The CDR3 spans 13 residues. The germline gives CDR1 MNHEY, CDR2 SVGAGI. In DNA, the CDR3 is TGTGCCAGCACCTCCATAGGTACAGATGCGCAGTATTTT. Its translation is CASTSIGTDAQYF.

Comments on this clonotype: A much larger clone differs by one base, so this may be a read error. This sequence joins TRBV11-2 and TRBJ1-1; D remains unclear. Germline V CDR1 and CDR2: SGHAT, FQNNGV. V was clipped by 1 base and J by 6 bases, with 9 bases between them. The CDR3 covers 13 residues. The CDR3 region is CASSLAAAAEAFF. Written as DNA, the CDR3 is TGTGCCAGCAGCTTAGCGGCAGCCGCTGAAGCTTTCTTT.